The 29 T cell receptor beta chains listed next were all sequenced from one sample in a study of blood T cell repertoires in COVID-19. Profiled with immunoSEQ multiplex PCR; TCRdb holds only in-frame clones, not every one. Of more than 110,000 clones listed, about 88% are singletons. Sequenced: peripheral blood. The receptors originated from a human donor in a cohort sampled during active COVID-19.

The chain combines TRBV6-6 with TRBJ2-2; 7 bases agree with TRBD2. This CDR3 is 12 amino acids long. Unmatched junction bases numbered 0, after V lost 7 bases and J lost 4 bases. The germline gives CDR1 MNHNY, CDR2 SVGAGI (reference sequence). The CDR3 DNA is TGTGCCAGCACTAGCGGCACCGGGGAGCTGTTTTTT. Amino acid sequence: CASTSGTGELFF.

In its sample, this clone was seen once. V and J are TRBV19 and TRBJ1-4; D perhaps matches TRBD1 (6 bases). This CDR3 comprises 13 residues. The ends were cut back, 5 bases at V and 5 bases at J, with 9 bases in the middle. Germline-derived CDR1 and CDR2 are LNHDA and SQIVND (reference sequence). CDR3 residues: CASSVDRNEKLFF. The CDR3 DNA is TGTGCCAGTAGTGTCGACAGGAATGAAAAACTGTTTTTT.

CDR3 loop: CASSSQRTYTDTQYF. The CDR3, as DNA: TGTGCCAGCAGCTCGCAGCGGACCTACACAGATACGCAGTATTTT. The chain employs TRBV7-2 and TRBJ2-3, with a tentative D call TRBD2 (5 bases). CDR3 size: 15 residues. The V end lost 4 bases, the J end lost 2 bases, and 13 bases lay between the germline ends. CDR1 is SGHTA and CDR2 is FQGNSA in the germline V gene.

This clone showed up just once. The V call is TRBV7-2, the J call TRBJ2-4; TRBD2 agrees at 8 bases. CDR3 length: 15 amino acids. Germline V gene data show CDR1 as SGHTA and CDR2 as FQGNSA. J gave up 6 bases and V 5 bases, and 9 bases lay outside the gene matches. The CDR3 bases are TGTGCCAGCAGCCCCCCGGCGGGGGGCGCAAACATTCAGTACTTC. Translating it yields CASSPPAGGANIQYF.

The gene calls are TRBV7-9 and TRBJ2-1; no reliable D call. Germline V gives CDR1 SEHNR, CDR2 FQNEAQ (reference sequence). V shed 4 bases and J shed 6 bases, with 13 bases lying between them. The CDR3 loop spans 14 amino acids. The CDR3 is CASSYPSGSNEQFF. In nucleotides, the CDR3 is TGTGCCAGCAGCTACCCATCAGGTTCCAATGAGCAGTTCTTC.

The chain carries TRBV3-1 (or the pseudogene TRBV3-2) and TRBJ2-1; a possible D gene is TRBD2 (5 bases). CDR1 is LGHDT, CDR2 YNNKEL, per germline (reference sequence). The germline V and J ends were trimmed by 1 base and 7 bases, with 14 bases remaining between them. The CDR3 has 15 amino acids. CDR3 nucleotides: TGTGCCAGCAGCCAAGGGGCTACGGGGATAAATGAGCAGTTCTTC. Translation gives CASSQGATGINEQFF.

The chain employs TRBV3-1 (or the pseudogene TRBV3-2) and TRBJ2-1, with a weak D call TRBD2 (6 bases). V lost 1 base to trimming and J lost 6 bases, with 7 bases between them. This CDR3 has 13 amino acids. Per germline, CDR1 LGHDT and CDR2 YNNKEL (reference sequence). In DNA form, the CDR3 reads TGTGCCAGCAGCCAAGGACTAGTCAATGAGCAGTTCTTC. Amino acid sequence: CASSQGLVNEQFF.

The rearrangement links TRBV5-4 to TRBJ2-5; D gene ambiguous. Germline values: CDR1 SGHNT, CDR2 YYREEE (reference sequence). The CDR3 contains 15 residues. The V end lost 0 bases, the J end lost 1 base, and 10 bases lay between the germline ends. CDR3 nucleotide sequence: TGTGCCAGCAGCTTGGTTGGCGGAGCCCAAGAGACCCAGTACTTC. Translating it yields CASSLVGGAQETQYF.

The rearrangement uses TRBV21-1 and TRBJ2-7; the table's D call TRBD1 went unverified against the DNA. TRBV21-1 is recorded as a pseudogene. This CDR3 region has 16 residues. The CDR3 sequence: CASSSWDREAFYEQYF. CDR3 DNA sequence: TGTGCCAGCAGTTCCTGGGACAGGGAGGCCTTTTACGAGCAGTACTTC.

The chain uses TRBV30 and TRBJ1-6; perhaps TRBD1 as D (5 bases). Germline loops: CDR1 GTSNPN, CDR2 SVGIG (reference sequence). The V and J ends lost 8 bases and 4 bases respectively, with 9 bases between them. The CDR3 covers 12 residues. CDR3 in amino acids: CARGQYNSPLHF. The CDR3 region has the DNA TGTGCCCGCGGACAATATAATTCACCCCTCCACTTT.

The chain couples TRBV12-3 or TRBV12-4 to TRBJ2-5; possibly TRBD2 for D (5 bases). The CDR3 is 12 residues long. Trimming removed 8 bases at V and 5 bases at J, with 12 bases between. In DNA, the CDR3 is TGTGCCAGCCGGAGGTTTCAGGAGACCCAGTACTTC. Its translation: CASRRFQETQYF.

CDR3 loop: CASRPGQDRSEQFF. In DNA form, the CDR3 reads TGTGCCAGTAGGCCGGGACAGGACCGGAGTGAGCAGTTCTTC. The chain couples TRBV19 to TRBJ2-1, with 8 nucleotides matching TRBD1. Germline values: CDR1 LNHDA, CDR2 SQIVND (reference sequence). V lost 6 bases and J lost 9; bases outside the gene matches: 10. The CDR3 runs to 14 residues.

The genes are TRBV28 and TRBJ2-7; 10 bases line up with TRBD1. Looked up from germline, CDR1 is MDHEN and CDR2 is SYDVKM. The CDR3 has 15 amino acids. J was trimmed by 2 bases and V by 3 bases; bases with no gene match: 4. Here the CDR3 DNA reads TGTGCCAGCAGTTTCGCCGGGACAGGGGCCTACGAGCAGTACTTC. This codes for CASSFAGTGAYEQYF.

CDR3 in DNA: TGTGCCAGCAGTTACGGGGAGGGCTATGATGAGCAGTTCTTC. This translates into CASSYGEGYDEQFF. The chain combines TRBV6-5 with TRBJ2-1; 7 nucleotides line up with TRBD2. V was pared by 2 bases and J by 8 bases, with 6 bases of the junction left unmatched. Germline V CDR1 and CDR2: MNHEY, SVGAGI. This CDR3 spans 14 amino acids.

This clone occurred a few times. The rearrangement links TRBV25-1 to TRBJ2-7; 9 bases match TRBD1. Germline V gene lookup returns CDR1 MGHDK and CDR2 SYGVNS. V gave up 4 bases and J gave up 3 bases; unmatched junction bases: 7. This CDR3 comprises 15 residues. The CDR3 region is CASSGWTGEIYEQYF. CDR3 nucleotides: TGTGCCAGCAGTGGCTGGACAGGGGAAATCTACGAGCAGTACTTC.

The gene calls are TRBV28 and TRBJ2-7, with 9 nucleotides matching TRBD1. This CDR3 contains 14 residues. Germline CDR1 is MDHEN and CDR2 is SYDVKM. V dropped 3 bases and J dropped 4; count of bases not matched to a gene: 4. Written as DNA, the CDR3 is TGTGCCAGCAGTTTCACAGGGGGCGATTACGAGCAGTACTTC. Amino acids: CASSFTGGDYEQYF.

V is TRBV3-1 (or the pseudogene TRBV3-2) and J is TRBJ2-7; 7 bases match TRBD1. The CDR3 loop spans 14 amino acids. Germline V gene data show CDR1 as LGHDT and CDR2 as YNNKEL (reference sequence). V lost 0 bases, J lost 3 bases, and 2 bases stayed unmatched. DNA for the CDR3: TGTGCCAGCAGCCAAGAAAACAGGGGCTACGAGCAGTACTTC. Encoded protein: CASSQENRGYEQYF.

The chain recombines TRBV27 with TRBJ1-2; 10 bases align to TRBD1. CDR1 and CDR2 from the germline V gene are MNHEY and SMNVEV (reference sequence). The J segment lost 1 base and the V segment lost 6 bases, leaving 8 bases of the junction unmatched. The CDR3 is 16 amino acids. CDR3 amino acids: CASRPDRGDYNYGYTF. CDR3 sequence (DNA): TGTGCCAGCAGGCCGGACAGGGGGGATTATAACTATGGCTACACCTTC.

This chain joins TRBV27 and TRBJ1-2; 8 nucleotides line up with TRBD1. The V and J ends lost 2 bases and 5 bases, in that order; junction bases with no gene match: 4. CDR1 is MNHEY and CDR2 is SMNVEV in the germline V gene (reference sequence). The CDR3 loop spans 14 amino acids. The CDR3 reads CASSLQGAGYGYTF. CDR3 nucleotides: TGTGCCAGCAGTTTACAGGGGGCGGGATATGGCTACACCTTC.

The J gene is TRBJ2-1, the V gene TRBV9; TRBD2 is a possible D gene (6 bases). CDR3 length: 15 residues. Germline CDR1 and CDR2: SGDLS and YYNGEE. V lost 0 bases to trimming and J lost 4 bases, with 11 bases between them. CDR3 coding DNA: TGTGCCAGCAGCGTAGCGACTAGTGCTTACAATGAGCAGTTCTTC. Translation gives CASSVATSAYNEQFF.

This clone came up once. This sequence joins TRBV19 and TRBJ2-3; maybe TRBD2 (7 bases). The CDR3 extends over 15 amino acids. CDR1 and CDR2 (germline): LNHDA, SQIVND (reference sequence). The V and J ends lost 1 base and 6 bases respectively, with 14 bases between them. CDR3: CASSIVGGLEDTQYF. The DNA for the CDR3 is TGTGCCAGTAGTATAGTGGGGGGGCTTGAGGATACGCAGTATTTT.

The CDR3: CASSQKSFRGEQFF. The DNA for the CDR3 is TGTGCCAGCAGCCAAAAAAGTTTCAGGGGTGAGCAGTTCTTC. V and J are TRBV11-3 and TRBJ2-1, with D maybe TRBD1 (6 bases). The CDR3 is 14 residues long. The V and J ends lost 5 bases and 9 bases respectively, with 17 bases between them. Germline V CDR1 and CDR2: SGHNT, YENEEA.

The chain couples TRBV2 to TRBJ2-1, with 8 bases fitting TRBD2. In germline, CDR1 is SNHLY, CDR2 FYNNEI. After removal of 3 bases from V and 5 bases from J, the junction contained 6 bases not matched to a gene. The CDR3 totals 15 residues. CDR3 residues: CASSDPREGHNEQFF. DNA for the CDR3: TGTGCCAGCAGTGACCCCCGGGAGGGACACAATGAGCAGTTCTTC.

The chain carries TRBV28 and TRBJ2-3; D might be TRBD1 (5 bases). The CDR3 has 13 residues. V lost 5 bases, J lost 8 bases, and 14 bases lay in between. Germline V gene data show CDR1 as MDHEN and CDR2 as SYDVKM. The CDR3 here is CASSPRTSPTQYF. CDR3 nucleotides: TGTGCCAGCAGTCCAAGGACATCACCTACGCAGTATTTT. The full variable domain, rest sourced from reference TRBV28 and TRBJ2-3, is DVKVTQSSRYLVKRTGEKVFLECVQDMDHENMFWYRQDPGLGLRLIYFSYDVKMKEKGDIPEGYSVSREKKERFSLILESASTNQTSMYLCASSPRTSPTQYFGPGTRLTVL.

The chain carries TRBV11-2 and TRBJ2-7; 12 bases are a match to TRBD2. Looked up from germline, CDR1 is SGHAT and CDR2 is FQNNGV. V was clipped by 5 bases and J by 12 bases; unmatched bases: 23. This CDR3 has 18 residues. This CDR3 is CASSPRLAGVLGRDYRYF. DNA of the CDR3: TGTGCCAGCAGCCCACGACTAGCGGGGGTATTGGGAAGGGATTACCGGTACTTC.

The chain has TRBV2 and TRBJ2-5; D possibly corresponds to TRBD2 (6 bases). The CDR3 runs 12 residues. CDR1 is SNHLY and CDR2 is FYNNEI in the germline V gene. The V end was cut by 6 bases, the J end by 6 bases, with 11 bases between. Here the CDR3 DNA reads TGTGCCAGCAGAAGGGGAGGACAGACCCAGTACTTC. This gives the protein CASRRGGQTQYF.

This chain connects TRBV19 to TRBJ2-1; the D gene is possibly TRBD2 (8 bases). The germline V and J ends were trimmed by 7 bases and 7 bases, with 23 bases remaining between them. Germline values: CDR1 LNHDA, CDR2 SQIVND (reference sequence). This CDR3 contains 16 residues. The CDR3 spells CASTLTGTGGPNEQFF. CDR3 sequence (DNA): TGTGCCAGTACTCTGACAGGGACGGGGGGGCCGAATGAGCAGTTCTTC.

V is TRBV9 and J is TRBJ2-7; 12 bases are shared with TRBD2. CDR1 and CDR2 from the germline V gene are SGDLS and YYNGEE. This CDR3 is built from 14 residues. V lost 3 bases and J lost 5; bases outside the gene matches: 3. This CDR3 reads CASSATSGSHEQYF. DNA for the CDR3: TGTGCCAGCAGCGCGACTAGCGGGAGTCACGAGCAGTACTTC.

This chain uses TRBV21-1 with TRBJ1-5. TRBV21-1 is designated a pseudogene. The CDR3 contains 15 residues. The CDR3 loop reads CASSKRGGLTQPQHF. The CDR3 DNA sequence: TGTGCCAGCAGCAAGAGGGGAGGGTTGACCCAGCCCCAGCATTTT.